This record looks at one T cell receptor (beta chain) sequence and its context. This CDR3 is built from 15 residues. From germline, CDR1 is SGHVS and CDR2 FNYEAQ. Trimming took 5 bases from V and 8 from J, leaving 18 bases between them. Unique molecular identifiers featured in how the TCRbeta library was prepared. TCRdb redid the calling of the PCR reads with MiXCR, one entry per CDR3 protein. This table has about 610,000 distinct CDR3 sequences, roughly a tenth appearing once. The data are from a study of T-cell reconstitution after alpha-beta-depleted transplantation in children. The chain employs TRBV7-6 and TRBJ1-4, with D maybe TRBD1 (5 bases). The material was PBMCs from the stem cell graft donor, obtained from the stem cell graft. The sequence was collected from a human donor who donated a stem cell graft to a child with acute myeloid leukemia. In DNA form, the CDR3 reads TGTGCCAGCAGCGGGGATCGGGGGACGGGGGAAAAACTGTTTTTT. Its protein product is CASSGDRGTGEKLFF.